The clone carrying this TCR beta chain was seen only a few times. Collection of roughly 10 milliliters of peripheral blood was performed for each donor. Every sample yielded at least 6.5 million isolated PBMCs. Extraction yielded at least 6 micrograms of total RNA per sample. These data are taken from a study of blood T cells in healthy people across ages. The V gene lost 6 bases and the J gene lost 0 bases, with 6 bases spanning the gap. Per germline, CDR1 DFQATT and CDR2 SNEGSKA (reference sequence). The CDR3 loop spans 12 amino acids. A second PCR of about 6 to 11 cycles used a sample-barcoded 5' primer and a J-beta primer mix. TCRdb processed the 5' RACE reads anew with MiXCR; each CDR3 protein has one entry. In the table there are about 1.6 million distinct CDR3 sequences, roughly a third of which are singletons.

The sample comprised blood. The sequence was collected from a woman aged 25 to 39 in good health. The chain uses TRBV20-1 and TRBJ2-1; D perhaps matches TRBD2 (5 bases). The CDR3 region is CSATSSYNEQFF. The CDR3 DNA reads TGCAGTGCAACTAGCTCCTACAATGAGCAGTTCTTC.